These 9 T cell receptor beta chains originate from one sample sequenced in a study of regulatory T cells in long-lasting Graves disease (dated by TCRdb to about 2021). The sample's time point, from its label and the paper: persistent/refractory GD, antithyroid drugs over 5 years with positive TRAb. For both TCR sequencing and RNA sequencing, RNA was extracted from PBMCs in TRIzol. Library method: multiplex PCR. Sequencer: Illumina HiSeq 4000. To build TCR beta libraries, CDR3 regions were amplified by Arm-PCR using iRepertoire HTBI primers. The raw public reads went through TCRdb reprocessing: fastp at Q25, MiXCR clone calling, in-frame beta chains kept. Entries are consolidated by CDR3 protein sequence, retaining the most common genes and DNA. The sample includes about 400,000 distinct CDR3 sequences, with roughly 20% observed a single time. The ten largest clones add up to less than 25% of the sample.

The specimen was peripheral blood mononuclear cells (PBMCs), collected when the disease was refractory, from a patient treated with antithyroid drugs. These receptors all stem from a female donor with Graves disease.

This sequence joins TRBV19 and TRBJ1-5; TRBD1 is a possible D gene (5 bases). The CDR3 extends over 15 amino acids. V lost 4 bases and J 3 bases, leaving 13 bases between the germline ends. Germline CDR1 reads LNHDA; CDR2 reads SQIVND (reference sequence). The CDR3 spells CASSTLGQNNQPQHF. In DNA, the CDR3 is TGTGCCAGTAGTACCCTAGGACAAAACAATCAGCCCCAGCATTTT. Combining the CDR3 with reference TRBV19 and TRBJ1-5 gives the whole variable domain DGGITQSPKYLFRKEGQNVTLSCEQNLNHDAMYWYRQDPGQGLRLIYYSQIVNDFQKGDIAEGYSVSREKKESFPLTVTSAQKNPTAFYLCASSTLGQNNQPQHFGDGTRLSIL.

This clonotype has ten or more counts. The chain has TRBV27 and TRBJ2-7; D may be TRBD2 (6 bases). Germline lookup yields CDR1 MNHEY and CDR2 SMNVEV (reference sequence). The CDR3 spans 15 residues. V was pared by 2 bases and J by 4 bases, with 15 bases between. The CDR3 nucleotides are TGTGCCAGCAGTTTAGGTGCGGGGTTTCTGTACGAGCAGTACTTC. This gives the protein CASSLGAGFLYEQYF.

The genes are TRBV4-3 and TRBJ2-6; D is unresolved. In germline, CDR1 is LGHNA, CDR2 YSLEER. Between the trimmed V and J ends, which lost 4 bases and 4 bases, there was a span of 11 bases. CDR3 length: 15 residues. CDR3 residues: CASSPTPGGANVLTF. CDR3 nucleotide sequence: TGCGCCAGCAGCCCAACGCCTGGAGGGGCCAACGTCCTGACTTTC.

The genes are TRBV2 and TRBJ1-1, with D possibly being TRBD1 (5 bases). From germline, CDR1 is SNHLY and CDR2 FYNNEI. The germline V and J ends were trimmed by 1 base and 3 bases, with 12 bases remaining between them. There are 15 residues in the CDR3. This chain's CDR3 is CASSEEAGLYTEAFF. The CDR3 DNA is TGTGCCAGCAGTGAAGAGGCGGGGCTGTACACTGAAGCTTTCTTT.

This clonotype was observed many times. The chain links TRBV29-1 to TRBJ1-5, with a weak D call TRBD1 (6 bases). CDR3 length: 14 residues. Between the trimmed V and J ends, which lost 4 bases and 6 bases, there was a span of 16 bases. Germline V gene data show CDR1 as SQVTM and CDR2 as ANQGSEA. The CDR3 here is CSVGGGQGGQPQHF. The CDR3 DNA is TGCAGCGTTGGCGGGGGGCAGGGCGGTCAGCCCCAGCATTTT.

This chain joins TRBV28 and TRBJ2-7, with 9 nucleotides matching TRBD1. V shed 5 bases and J 6 bases; nucleotides not matched to a gene: 8. The CDR3 covers 14 residues. CDR1 and CDR2 from the germline V gene are MDHEN and SYDVKM. In DNA form, the CDR3 reads TGTGCCAGCAGTGGGACAGGGATGAAGAGCGAGCAGTACTTC. It yields the protein CASSGTGMKSEQYF.

J is TRBJ1-5 and V is TRBV20-1; D gene uncertain. Germline V gene lookup returns CDR1 DFQATT and CDR2 SNEGSKA (reference sequence). The CDR3 has 15 residues. Trimming took off 2 bases at V and 3 bases at J, with 14 bases between the two ends. CDR3 protein: CSARPIGGDNQPQHF. CDR3 nucleotide sequence: TGCAGTGCTAGACCAATAGGCGGGGACAATCAGCCCCAGCATTTT.

There are many counts of this clonotype. V usage is TRBV2 and J usage is TRBJ2-5; possibly TRBD1 for D (5 bases). The CDR3 has 14 amino acids. Trimming removed 0 bases from V and 5 bases from J, with 10 bases in between. Germline V lookup: CDR1 SNHLY, CDR2 FYNNEI. The CDR3 here is CASSEAVGVETQYF. DNA of the CDR3: TGTGCCAGCAGTGAAGCGGTAGGGGTTGAGACCCAGTACTTC.

This clonotype was seen a few times. The chain recombines TRBV6-1 with TRBJ1-1; perhaps TRBD1 as D (5 bases). The CDR3 extends over 10 amino acids. V was cut by 7 bases and J by 6 bases, with 6 bases left in between. Germline V gives CDR1 MNHNS, CDR2 SASEGT. CDR3 sequence (DNA): TGTGCCAGCACAGGGCCTGAAGCTTTCTTT. This encodes CASTGPEAFF.